There are many counts of the clone carrying this T cell receptor (beta chain). Antigen specificity is unknown. Germline assignment: CDR1 SQVTM and CDR2 ANQGSEA. V lost 4 bases, J lost 2 bases, and 6 bases stayed unmatched. This CDR3 has 15 residues. Template switching created a universal primer site, and the cDNA included unique molecular identifiers. Via MiXCR, TCRdb re-called the 5' RACE reads, giving one row per CDR3 protein. The sample comprises around 500,000 distinct CDR3 sequences, about 14% of which are singletons, and approximately 0.52% rests with the top ten. This entry is derived from a study of identical twins. Points from the study as a whole: There were fewer insertions in abundant cord blood beta clonotypes, but memory repertoires showed no such pattern.

These data also formed part of another study, on yellow fever vaccine responses in identical twins.

Material for sequencing was CD4+ T cells sorted from blood. The rearrangement links TRBV29-1 to TRBJ2-3; 10 bases fit TRBD2. This TCR was sampled from a woman aged 18-29 years in good health. The CDR3 loop reads CSVGQLAGTTDTQYF. CDR3 bases: TGCAGCGTTGGTCAACTAGCGGGAACCACAGATACGCAGTATTTT.